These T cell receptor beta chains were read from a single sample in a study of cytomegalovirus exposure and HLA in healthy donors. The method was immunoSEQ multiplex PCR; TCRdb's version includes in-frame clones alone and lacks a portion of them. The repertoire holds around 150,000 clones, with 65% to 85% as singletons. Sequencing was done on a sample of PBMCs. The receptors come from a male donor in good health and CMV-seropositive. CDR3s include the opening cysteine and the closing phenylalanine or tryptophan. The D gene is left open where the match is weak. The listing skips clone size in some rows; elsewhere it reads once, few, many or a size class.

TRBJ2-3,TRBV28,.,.,CASSLSPVTDTQYF,TGTGCCAGCAGTTTAAGCCCGGTCACAGATACGCAGTATTTT
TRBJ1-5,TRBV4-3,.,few,CASSLEEGNQPQHF,TGCGCCAGCAGCCTAGAGGAGGGCAATCAGCCCCAGCATTTT
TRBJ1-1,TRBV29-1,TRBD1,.,CSVELRGPNTEAFF,TGCAGCGTTGAACTCAGGGGGCCGAACACTGAAGCTTTCTTT
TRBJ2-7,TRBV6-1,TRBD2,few,CASSLAGELVYEQYF,TGTGCCAGCAGTTTAGCGGGAGAACTAGTCTACGAGCAGTACTTC
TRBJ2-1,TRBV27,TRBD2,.,CASSGLAGVEEQFF,TGTGCCAGCAGTGGACTAGCGGGAGTGGAAGAGCAGTTCTTC
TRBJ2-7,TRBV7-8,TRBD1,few,CASSEDRTYEQYF,TGTGCCAGCAGCGAGGACAGGACCTACGAGCAGTACTTC
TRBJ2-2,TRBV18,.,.,CASSPLERLSTGELFF,TGTGCCAGCTCACCTCTGGAACGACTAAGTACCGGGGAGCTGTTTTTT
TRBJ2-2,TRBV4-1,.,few,CASSLHRVGSTGELFF,TGCGCCAGCAGCCTCCACAGGGTAGGATCCACCGGGGAGCTGTTTTTT
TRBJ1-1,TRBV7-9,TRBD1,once,CASSLADRGRGWTEAFF,TGTGCCAGCAGCTTAGCGGACAGGGGGCGCGGATGGACTGAAGCTTTCTTT
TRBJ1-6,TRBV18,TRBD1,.,CASSPRGTVDSPLHF,TGTGCCAGCTCACCTAGAGGGACAGTCGATTCACCCCTCCACTTT
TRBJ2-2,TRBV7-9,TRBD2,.,CASSLGGLVAGELFF,TGTGCCAGCAGCTTAGGTGGACTAGTTGCCGGGGAGCTGTTTTTT
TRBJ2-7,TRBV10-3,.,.,CAISVFQDGSYEQYF,TGTGCCATCAGTGTTTTCCAGGATGGCTCCTACGAGCAGTACTTC
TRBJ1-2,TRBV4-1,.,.,CASSQEAGKGYTF,TGCGCCAGCAGCCAAGAAGCGGGGAAAGGCTACACCTTC
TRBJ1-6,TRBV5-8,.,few,CASSLIVVGVSPLHF,TGTGCCAGCAGCTTGATCGTCGTTGGAGTTTCACCCCTCCACTTT
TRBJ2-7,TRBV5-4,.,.,CASSFGVSYEQYF,TGTGCCAGCAGCTTCGGGGTTTCCTACGAGCAGTACTTC
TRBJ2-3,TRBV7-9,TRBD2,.,CASSSPSGSYPDTQYF,TGTGCCAGCAGCTCCCCTAGCGGGAGTTATCCAGATACGCAGTATTTT
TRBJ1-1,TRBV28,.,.,CASISYTEAFF,TGTGCCAGCATTAGTTACACTGAAGCTTTCTTT
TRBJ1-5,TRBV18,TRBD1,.,CASSPTGDQPQHF,TGTGCCAGCTCACCAACAGGGGACCAGCCCCAGCATTTT
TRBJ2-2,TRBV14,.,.,CASSQGTFAELFF,TGTGCCAGCAGCCAAGGGACATTTGCGGAGCTGTTTTTT
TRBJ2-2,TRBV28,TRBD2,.,CASLGLAEHTGELFF,TGTGCCAGCTTGGGACTAGCGGAACACACCGGGGAGCTGTTTTTT
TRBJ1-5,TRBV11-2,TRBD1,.,CASSSNRGPNQPQHF,TGTGCCAGCAGCTCCAACAGGGGACCCAATCAGCCCCAGCATTTT
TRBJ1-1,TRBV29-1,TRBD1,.,CSVRRDSKFSEAFF,TGCAGCGTTCGCCGGGACAGCAAATTTTCTGAAGCTTTCTTT
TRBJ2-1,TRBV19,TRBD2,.,CASSTGLAGVGEQFF,TGTGCCAGTAGTACGGGACTAGCGGGAGTGGGGGAGCAGTTCTTC
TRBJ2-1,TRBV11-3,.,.,CASSLYRDNEQFF,TGTGCCAGCAGCTTGTACAGAGACAATGAGCAGTTCTTC
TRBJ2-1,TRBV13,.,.,CASSFTANSYNEQFF,TGTGCCAGCAGCTTCACAGCCAACTCCTACAATGAGCAGTTCTTC
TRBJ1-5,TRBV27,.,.,CASSLGGHQPQHF,TGTGCCAGCAGTTTGGGGGGGCATCAGCCCCAGCATTTT
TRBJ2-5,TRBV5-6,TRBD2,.,CASSLPAGPQETQYF,TGTGCCAGCAGCTTGCCAGCGGGGCCTCAAGAGACCCAGTACTTC
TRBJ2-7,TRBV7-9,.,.,CSSSPKTSEQYF,TGTTCCAGCAGCCCCAAGACTAGCGAGCAGTACTTC
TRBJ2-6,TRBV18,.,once,CASSGEARLGANVLTF,TGTGCCAGCTCGGGAGAGGCGAGGCTGGGGGCCAACGTCCTGACTTTC
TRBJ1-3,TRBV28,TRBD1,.,CASRAGTDGNTIYF,TGTGCCAGCAGGGCCGGGACAGATGGAAACACCATATATTTT
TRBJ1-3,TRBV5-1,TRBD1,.,CASSLDDRGHSGNTIYF,TGCGCCAGCAGCTTGGACGACAGGGGACACTCTGGAAACACCATATATTTT
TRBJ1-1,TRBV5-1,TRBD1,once,CASSDRERALGAFF,TGCGCCAGCTCGGACAGGGAAAGGGCACTGGGGGCTTTCTTT
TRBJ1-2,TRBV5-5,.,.,CASSLGGLDGYTF,TGTGCCAGCAGCTTGGGAGGGTTGGATGGCTACACCTTC
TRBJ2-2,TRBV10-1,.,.,CASSEVGGNRTGELFF,TGCGCCAGCAGTGAAGTTGGCGGGAATCGTACCGGGGAGCTGTTTTTT
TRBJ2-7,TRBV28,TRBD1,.,CASSSSDRAYEQYF,TGTGCCAGCAGTTCCTCGGACAGGGCCTACGAGCAGTACTTC
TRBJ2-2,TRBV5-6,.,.,CASSFSLDISTGELFF,TGTGCCAGCAGCTTCTCCCTGGACATCTCCACCGGGGAGCTGTTTTTT
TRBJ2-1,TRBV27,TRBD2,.,CASLGRLAGYNEQFF,TGTGCCAGCCTCGGTAGGCTAGCGGGATACAATGAGCAGTTCTTC
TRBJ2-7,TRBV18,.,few,CASSPLREQYF,TGTGCCAGCTCACCTCTGCGCGAGCAGTACTTC
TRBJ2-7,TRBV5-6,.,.,CASSSPPGYEQYF,TGTGCCAGCAGCAGTCCGCCGGGCTACGAGCAGTACTTC
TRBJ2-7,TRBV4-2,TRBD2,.,CASSQITSGSSVQYF,TGTGCCAGCAGCCAGATTACTAGCGGGAGTTCGGTGCAGTACTTC
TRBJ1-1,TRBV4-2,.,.,CASSHSGVDTEAFF,TGTGCCAGCAGCCATTCAGGGGTGGACACTGAAGCTTTCTTT
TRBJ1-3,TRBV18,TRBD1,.,CASSQRDRVTGNTIYF,TGTGCCAGCTCTCAACGGGACAGGGTAACTGGAAACACCATATATTTT
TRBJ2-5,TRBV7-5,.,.,CVRSLPAGEGEETQYF,TGTGTCAGAAGCTTACCGGCGGGAGAGGGGGAAGAGACCCAGTACTTC
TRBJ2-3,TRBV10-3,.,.,CATSSEISTDTQYF,TGTGCCACTTCCAGCGAGATTAGCACAGATACGCAGTATTTT